A single sample is the source of the 20 T cell receptor beta chains below, sequenced in a study of blood T cell repertoires in COVID-19 (TCRdb year 2020). Library construction relied on the immunoSEQ multiplex PCR assay. TCRdb limited this immuneACCESS table to in-frame rearrangements with V and J called. A share of clones is missing; checked studies link under half to unresolved V genes, and the rest is unexplained. A total of fewer than 250,000 clones appear in this sample, roughly four fifths of them only once. Around 2.3% of the sample lies in the top ten. The material sequenced was peripheral blood. Receptor source: a woman between 35 and 50 years old with active or convalescent COVID-19.

The chain has TRBV27 and TRBJ1-5; D perhaps matches TRBD1 (5 bases). CDR3 length equals 14 residues. Germline assignment: CDR1 MNHEY and CDR2 SMNVEV (reference sequence). V was clipped by 6 bases and J by 1 base, with 10 bases between them. The CDR3 region has the DNA TGTGCCAGCAGCCCTGGGGGGAGCAATCAGCCCCAGCATTTT. This encodes CASSPGGSNQPQHF.

The CDR3 sequence: CASSISPGSGEQYF. The CDR3 DNA is TGTGCCAGTAGTATTTCCCCAGGGTCGGGCGAGCAGTACTTC. The J gene is TRBJ2-7, the V gene TRBV19; D is possibly TRBD1 (5 bases). The V end lost 3 bases, the J end lost 6 bases, and 15 bases lay between the germline ends. CDR3 length equals 14 residues. CDR1 is LNHDA, CDR2 SQIVND, per germline (reference sequence).

The chain couples TRBV30 to TRBJ1-2; D is unclear. V was trimmed by 0 bases and J by 1 base, leaving 9 bases between them. The CDR3 extends over 14 amino acids. The germline CDR1 and CDR2 sequences are GTSNPN and SVGIG (reference sequence). The CDR3 here is CAWSVLEGNYGYTF. The CDR3 DNA sequence: TGTGCCTGGAGTGTACTTGAGGGTAACTATGGCTACACCTTC.

The chain is built from TRBV6-2 or TRBV6-3 and TRBJ2-1; 8 bases agree with TRBD2. The V gene's germline CDR1 is MNHEY and CDR2 SVGEGT. The junction had 8 bases not matched to a gene; V was cut back by 5 bases and J by 8 bases. The CDR3 contains 14 residues. CDR3 sequence (DNA): TGTGCCAGCAGTCAGCGGGGGTATACCCATGAGCAGTTCTTC. Translation: CASSQRGYTHEQFF.

The rearrangement uses TRBV2 and TRBJ1-4, with TRBD1 matching 11 bases. The CDR3 is 15 amino acids. Unmatched junction bases numbered 11, after V lost 9 bases and J lost 8 bases. Germline CDR1 reads SNHLY; CDR2 reads FYNNEI. The CDR3 nucleotides are TGTGCCAGAAAGGACAGGGGGCGAGTGGGGGAAAAACTGTTTTTT. It translates to CARKDRGRVGEKLFF.

The gene calls are TRBV28 and TRBJ2-3; 7 bases are a match to TRBD1. This CDR3 comprises 13 residues. Germline V lookup: CDR1 MDHEN, CDR2 SYDVKM. Trimming removed 8 bases from V and 3 bases from J; junction bases left unmatched: 5. CDR3 region: CASGDSHTDTQYF. The CDR3 DNA reads as TGTGCCAGCGGGGACAGTCATACAGATACGCAGTATTTT.

The V call is TRBV24-1, the J call TRBJ1-2; D ambiguous. Germline V gene sequence: CDR1 KGHDR, CDR2 SFDVKD. V lost 1 base and J lost 6, with 8 bases in between. CDR3 length: 13 amino acids. CDR3 coding DNA: TGTGCCACCAGTGATTTCCGGTTCCATGGCTACACCTTC. It yields the protein CATSDFRFHGYTF.

The chain has TRBV24-1 and TRBJ1-4; 7 bases are shared with TRBD1. Trimming cost V 3 bases and J 5 bases; bases outside gene matches: 2. In germline, CDR1 is KGHDR, CDR2 SFDVKD. The CDR3 runs to 14 residues. The CDR3: CATSDTGVNEKLFF. CDR3 DNA: TGTGCCACCAGTGATACAGGGGTCAATGAAAAACTGTTTTTT.

In its sample, this clone was seen once. The genes are TRBV30 and TRBJ2-1, with a weak D call TRBD2 (6 bases). Trimming took 6 bases from V and 1 from J, leaving 22 bases between them. The CDR3 loop spans 17 amino acids. Germline CDR1 GTSNPN, CDR2 SVGIG (reference sequence). The CDR3 is CACSPLSGRESYNEQFF. Written as DNA, the CDR3 is TGTGCCTGTTCCCCCCTCTCGGGCCGGGAGTCCTACAATGAGCAGTTCTTC. The full variable domain, its missing parts supplied by reference TRBV30 and TRBJ2-1, is SQTIHQWPATLVQPVGSPLSLECTVEGTSNPNLYWYRQAAGRGLQLLFYSVGIGQISSEVPQNLSASRPQDRQFILSSKKLLLSDSGFYLCACSPLSGRESYNEQFFGPGTRLTVL.

This clone was counted only a few times. The chain combines TRBV7-9 with TRBJ1-1; D not resolved. V was shortened by 6 bases and J by 0 bases, with 14 bases between the two germline ends. Germline V gene data show CDR1 as SEHNR and CDR2 as FQNEAQ (reference sequence). The CDR3 has 15 amino acids. This CDR3 reads CASSRFADVNTEAFF. Here the CDR3 DNA reads TGTGCCAGCAGTCGATTCGCGGATGTGAACACTGAAGCTTTCTTT.

This clone was counted between two and nine times. CDR3 sequence reads: CASSGQIEETQYF. CDR3 DNA sequence: TGTGCCAGCAGTGGGCAGATCGAAGAGACCCAGTACTTC. This rearrangement joins TRBV2 to TRBJ2-5; D is uncertain. V was trimmed by 4 bases and J by 3 bases, leaving 9 bases between them. Germline V gene data show CDR1 as SNHLY and CDR2 as FYNNEI. CDR3 length: 13 amino acids.

Comment on this clone: This CDR3 is also generated by other DNA sequences in the sample. The chain links TRBV9 to TRBJ1-6, with 10 positions matching TRBD1. The germline gives CDR1 SGDLS, CDR2 YYNGEE. V lost 4 bases to trimming and J lost 7 bases; unmatched junction nucleotides: 5. The CDR3 is 15 amino acids. The CDR3 here is CASSLRDRGNSPLHF. The CDR3 DNA is TGTGCCAGCAGCCTACGGGACAGGGGAAATTCACCCCTCCACTTT.

The rearrangement uses TRBV30 and TRBJ1-2, with 7 bases fitting TRBD1. V was clipped by 3 bases and J by 0 bases; unmatched bases: 7. From germline, CDR1 is GTSNPN and CDR2 SVGIG (reference sequence). This CDR3 contains 15 residues. This CDR3 is CAWRNPGQTNYGYTF. As DNA, the CDR3 is TGTGCCTGGAGAAACCCGGGACAGACTAACTATGGCTACACCTTC.

The CDR3 spells CAWSDRGGYTF. Written as DNA, the CDR3 is TGTGCCTGGAGTGACAGGGGCGGCTACACCTTC. The chain employs TRBV30 and TRBJ1-2; 7 positions agree with TRBD1. Trimming took 1 base from V and 8 from J; bases not matched to a gene: 1. Looked up from germline, CDR1 is GTSNPN and CDR2 is SVGIG (reference sequence). The CDR3 loop spans 11 amino acids.

CDR3: CASKDRGGYEQYF. The DNA for the CDR3 is TGTGCCAGCAAGGACAGGGGGGGTTACGAGCAGTACTTC. The chain recombines TRBV6-5 with TRBJ2-7; 10 bases fit TRBD1. V trimming: 7 bases; J trimming: 4 bases; junction bases outside the gene matches: 4. The CDR3 sequence is 13 residues long. Germline CDR1 and CDR2: MNHEY and SVGAGI.

The chain couples TRBV5-1 to TRBJ1-2; a weak D match, TRBD1 (6 bases). V lost 4 bases and J 4 bases, leaving 17 bases between the germline ends. Germline V gives CDR1 SGHRS, CDR2 YFSETQ. This CDR3 is 15 amino acids long. The CDR3 loop reads CASSPGGGASYGYTF. The CDR3 DNA is TGCGCCAGCAGCCCGGGTGGGGGCGCGAGCTATGGCTACACCTTC.

The J gene is TRBJ1-1, the V gene TRBV12-3 or TRBV12-4, with D perhaps matching TRBD1 (6 bases). V was shortened by 7 bases and J by 5 bases, with 14 bases between the two germline ends. The CDR3 extends over 13 amino acids. CDR3 coding DNA: TGTGCCAGCACACCAACAGGGCGGACTGAAGCTTTCTTT. Translating gives CASTPTGRTEAFF.

The chain links TRBV7-3 to TRBJ1-3, with D possibly matching TRBD1 (5 bases). The germline gives CDR1 SGHTA, CDR2 FQGTGA. The ends were cut back, 2 bases at V and 4 bases at J, with 9 bases in the middle. The CDR3 contains 14 residues. This CDR3 reads CASSLGGAGNTIYF. CDR3 nucleotides: TGTGCCAGCAGCTTAGGAGGGGCCGGAAACACCATATATTTT. Using reference TRBV7-3 and TRBJ1-3 for the parts outside the CDR3, the full variable domain is GAGVSQTPSNKVTEKGKYVELRCDPISGHTALYWYRQSLGQGPEFLIYFQGTGAADDSGLPNDRFFAVRPEGSVSTLKIQRTERGDSAVYLCASSLGGAGNTIYFGEGSWLTVV.

The genes are TRBV24-1 and TRBJ1-5; TRBD1 might be the D (5 bases). The CDR3 totals 13 residues. Trimming cost V 5 bases and J 3 bases, with 7 bases left between them. Germline V gene data show CDR1 as KGHDR and CDR2 as SFDVKD. The CDR3 DNA reads TGTGCCACCAGTGGACAGTACAATCAGCCCCAGCATTTT. Residues: CATSGQYNQPQHF.

This clone was seen a single time. The chain carries TRBV18 and TRBJ2-7, with D possibly TRBD2 on 6 matching bases. Trimming stripped 5 bases from V and 3 bases from J, with 20 bases between. CDR3 length equals 16 residues. CDR1 KGHSH and CDR2 LQKENI come from the germline V gene. The chain's CDR3 is CASSSTGRGANYEQYF. In nucleotides, the CDR3 is TGTGCCAGCTCATCGACCGGGCGGGGCGCAAACTACGAGCAGTACTTC.